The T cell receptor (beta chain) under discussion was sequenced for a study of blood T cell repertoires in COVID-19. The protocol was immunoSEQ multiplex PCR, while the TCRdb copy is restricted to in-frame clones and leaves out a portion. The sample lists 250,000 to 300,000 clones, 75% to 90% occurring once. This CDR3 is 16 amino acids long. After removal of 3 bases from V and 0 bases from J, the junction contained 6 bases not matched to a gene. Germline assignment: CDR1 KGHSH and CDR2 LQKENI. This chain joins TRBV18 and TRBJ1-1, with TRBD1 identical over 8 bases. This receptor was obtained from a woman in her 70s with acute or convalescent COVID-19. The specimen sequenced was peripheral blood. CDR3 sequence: CASSPSGTGVNTEAFF. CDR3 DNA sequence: TGTGCCAGCTCACCGTCCGGGACAGGAGTGAACACTGAAGCTTTCTTT.